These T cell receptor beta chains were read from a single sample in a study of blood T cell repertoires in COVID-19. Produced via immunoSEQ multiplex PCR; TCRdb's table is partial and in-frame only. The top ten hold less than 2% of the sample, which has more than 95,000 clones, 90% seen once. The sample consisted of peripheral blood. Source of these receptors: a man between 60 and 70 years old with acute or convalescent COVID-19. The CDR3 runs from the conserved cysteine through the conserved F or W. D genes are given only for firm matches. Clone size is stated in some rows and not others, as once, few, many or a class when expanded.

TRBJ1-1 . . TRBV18 CASSRSPGGTEAFF TGTGCCAGCTCACGGTCCCCCGGGGGGACTGAAGCTTTCTTT
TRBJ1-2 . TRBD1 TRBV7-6 CASSHTDRGGDGYTF TGTGCCAGCAGCCACACCGACAGGGGGGGAGATGGCTACACCTTC
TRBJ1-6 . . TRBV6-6 CASSLEGHSYNSPLHF TGTGCCAGCAGTTTAGAGGGACATTCCTATAATTCACCCCTCCACTTT
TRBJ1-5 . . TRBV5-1 CASSLVPTSIISGDRVEPQHF TGCGCCAGCAGCCTAGTTCCGACCAGTATCATCAGCGGCGATAGGGTCGAGCCCCAGCATTTT
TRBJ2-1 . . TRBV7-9 CASSLGDNEQFF TGTGCCAGCAGCTTAGGAGACAATGAGCAGTTCTTC
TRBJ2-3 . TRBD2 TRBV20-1 CSASLRISGGNTDTQYF TGCAGTGCTAGTTTAAGGATCAGCGGGGGGAACACAGATACGCAGTATTTT
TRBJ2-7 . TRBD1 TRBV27 CASSPGGGEQYF TGTGCCAGCAGCCCAGGGGGCGGAGAGCAGTACTTC
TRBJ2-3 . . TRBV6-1 CASSEGQGTDTQYF TGTGCCAGCAGTGAAGGCCAGGGGACCGATACGCAGTATTTT
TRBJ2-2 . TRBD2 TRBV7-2 CASSLGLAGGPTGELFF TGTGCCAGCAGCTTAGGACTAGCGGGGGGTCCCACCGGGGAGCTGTTTTTT
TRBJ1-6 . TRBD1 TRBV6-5 CASSRGTGLYF TGTGCCAGCAGCCGAGGGACAGGGCTCTACTTT
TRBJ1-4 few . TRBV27 CASSLSKGPWRNEKLFF TGTGCCAGCAGTTTATCGAAGGGGCCGTGGCGTAATGAAAAACTGTTTTTT
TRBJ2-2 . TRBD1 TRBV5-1 CATSDGQGTNTGELFF TGCGCCACCTCCGACGGACAGGGGACTAACACCGGGGAGCTGTTTTTT
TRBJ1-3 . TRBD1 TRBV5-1 CASSSQGAGAGNTIYF TGCGCCAGCAGCTCCCAGGGGGCAGGCGCTGGAAACACCATATATTTT
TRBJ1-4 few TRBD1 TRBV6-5 CASRGTAREKLFF TGTGCCAGCAGGGGGACAGCTAGGGAAAAACTGTTTTTT
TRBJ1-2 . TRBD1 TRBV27 CASSLWTGGTMAGYTF TGTGCCAGCAGTCTCTGGACAGGGGGAACTATGGCCGGCTACACCTTC